This TCR beta chain was identified in a study of radiation and T cells in renal cell carcinoma. CDR3 size: 13 residues. Trimming removed 2 bases from V and 2 bases from J, with 6 bases in between. Germline CDR1 MGHDK, CDR2 SYGVNS. TCRdb's table, derived via immunoSEQ multiplex PCR, lists solely in-frame clones and lacks some. The sample lists around 170,000 clones, roughly nine tenths occurring once. The sample's time point: blood 4 weeks post-SBRT, at nephrectomy. Noted treatment: 15 Gy SBRT to primary tumor, nephrectomy 4 weeks later. Nephrectomy followed 15 Gy stereotactic body radiation by 4 weeks. Blood was sampled at baseline, 2 weeks and 4 weeks after SBRT. The tumor was a clear cell renal cell carcinoma. Study-level findings and limits: Top tumor clonotypes rose in blood 2 weeks post-radiation, then contracted.

As for this clone: The antigen remains undetermined. The identical CDR3 is also encoded by other nucleotide sequences in the sample.

The sequences come from blood, collected from a patient whose treatment included radiotherapy and nephrectomy. The chain uses TRBV25-1 and TRBJ2-5; D is unclear. The TCR was taken from a woman aged 50 to 65 with renal cell carcinoma. In DNA form, the CDR3 reads TGTGCCAGCAGTGAAACTCCTCAAGAGACCCAGTACTTC. This gives the protein CASSETPQETQYF.